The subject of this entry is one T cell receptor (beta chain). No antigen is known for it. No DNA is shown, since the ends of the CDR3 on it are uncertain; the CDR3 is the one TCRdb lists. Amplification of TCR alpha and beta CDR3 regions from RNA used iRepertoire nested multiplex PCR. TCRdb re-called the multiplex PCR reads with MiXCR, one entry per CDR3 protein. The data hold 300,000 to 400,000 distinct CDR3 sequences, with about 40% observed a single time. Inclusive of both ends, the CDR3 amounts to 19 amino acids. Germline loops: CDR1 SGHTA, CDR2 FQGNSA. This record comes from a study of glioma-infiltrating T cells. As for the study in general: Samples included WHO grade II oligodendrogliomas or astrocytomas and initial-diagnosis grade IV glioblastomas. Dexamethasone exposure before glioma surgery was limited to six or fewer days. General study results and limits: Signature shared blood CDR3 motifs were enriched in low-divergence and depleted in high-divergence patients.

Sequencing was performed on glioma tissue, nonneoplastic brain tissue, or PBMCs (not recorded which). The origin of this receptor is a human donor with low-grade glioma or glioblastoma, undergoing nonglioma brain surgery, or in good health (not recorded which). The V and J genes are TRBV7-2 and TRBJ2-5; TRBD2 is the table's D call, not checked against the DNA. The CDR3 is CASSFYICSVRGRAETQYF.